The 10 T cell receptor beta chains below were found in one sample sequenced in a study of blood T cell repertoires in COVID-19. Using immunoSEQ multiplex PCR, the repertoire was profiled, and TCRdb retains in-frame clones only, with some absent. The sample has roughly 65,000 clones; 75% to 90% are singletons. Material: peripheral blood. These receptors all come from a woman of 80 years or more with active or convalescent COVID-19.

V gene TRBV27 combines with J gene TRBJ1-1; 12 positions match TRBD1. Trimming at V came to 5 bases and at J to 4 bases, leaving 11 bases not matched to a gene. CDR1 is MNHEY, CDR2 SMNVEV, per germline (reference sequence). This CDR3 spans 17 amino acids. The CDR3 loop reads CASSPRPGQGAFTEAFF. CDR3 DNA sequence: TGTGCCAGCAGTCCTCGGCCGGGACAGGGGGCTTTCACTGAAGCTTTCTTT.

This CDR3 is CASSLDIIQPQHF. The CDR3, as DNA: TGTGCCAGCTCACTTGACATCATCCAGCCCCAGCATTTT. The chain links TRBV18 to TRBJ1-5; D gene ambiguous. The CDR3 consists of 13 residues. Trimming pared 4 bases from V and 7 bases from J, leaving 11 bases between. Germline V gives CDR1 KGHSH, CDR2 LQKENI.

V is TRBV5-6 and J is TRBJ1-1; D is unclear. CDR1 and CDR2 (germline): SGHDT, YYEEEE. The CDR3 spans 13 residues. V lost 4 bases to trimming and J lost 4 bases, with 11 bases between them. The CDR3 nucleotides are TGTGCCAGCAGCGCTAGTATTCTCACTGAAGCTTTCTTT. It specifies CASSASILTEAFF.

This clone was counted a few times. The chain couples TRBV30 to TRBJ1-3; D is uncertain. Germline V gene data show CDR1 as GTSNPN and CDR2 as SVGIG (reference sequence). V was shortened by 0 bases and J by 0 bases, with 6 bases between the two germline ends. This CDR3 is 14 amino acids long. CDR3 region: CAWSVLRSGNTIYF. The CDR3 DNA sequence: TGTGCCTGGAGTGTTCTCCGCTCTGGAAACACCATATATTTT.

The gene calls are TRBV9 and TRBJ2-7, with TRBD2 identical over 8 bases. The germline gives CDR1 SGDLS, CDR2 YYNGEE. The CDR3 is 16 amino acids. Trimming at V came to 4 bases and at J to 3 bases, leaving 12 bases not matched to a gene. CDR3 loop: CASSRGDSGAGYEQYF. The CDR3 nucleotides read TGTGCCAGCAGCCGGGGTGATAGCGGGGCGGGCTACGAGCAGTACTTC.

The chain recombines TRBV29-1 with TRBJ2-7, with D perhaps matching TRBD1 (5 bases). The germline V and J ends were trimmed by 7 bases and 3 bases, with 22 bases remaining between them. The CDR3 consists of 15 residues. Looked up from germline, CDR1 is SQVTM and CDR2 is ANQGSEA. CDR3: CSAGPGQGGRYEQYF. CDR3 coding DNA: TGCAGCGCTGGACCCGGGCAGGGTGGACGCTACGAGCAGTACTTC.

V usage is TRBV7-6 and J usage is TRBJ2-2, with 11 bases matching TRBD2. Trimming took 2 bases from V and 6 from J; bases not matched to a gene: 8. Germline CDR1 SGHVS, CDR2 FNYEAQ. The CDR3 sequence is 17 residues long. CDR3 sequence (DNA): TGTGCCAGCAGCTTACCCCTTAGCGGGGGGGCCCCCGGGGAGCTGTTTTTT. It is translated as CASSLPLSGGAPGELFF.

In this sample, this clone turned up once. This rearrangement joins TRBV19 to TRBJ2-5; 14 bases line up with TRBD2. This CDR3 is 17 amino acids long. With V trimmed by 4 bases and J by 4 bases, 8 bases remained unmatched. The germline V gene encodes CDR1 LNHDA and CDR2 SQIVND (reference sequence). The CDR3 DNA follows: TGTGCCAGTAGTACTAGACTAGCGGGGGGGCACGGAGAGACCCAGTACTTC. Translation gives CASSTRLAGGHGETQYF. The full variable domain, with the rest looked up from reference TRBV19 and TRBJ2-5, is DGGITQSPKYLFRKEGQNVTLSCEQNLNHDAMYWYRQDPGQGLRLIYYSQIVNDFQKGDIAEGYSVSREKKESFPLTVTSAQKNPTAFYLCASSTRLAGGHGETQYFGPGTRLLVL.

The chain recombines TRBV23-1 with TRBJ2-5; D perhaps matches TRBD1 (5 bases). TRBV23-1 is flagged as an ORF with uncertain function. The CDR3 extends over 15 amino acids. With 4 bases removed from V and 0 bases from J, the gap between germline ends came to 12 bases. As DNA, the CDR3 is TGCGCCAGCAGTCGAGACTCCAGGGACCAAGAGACCCAGTACTTC. It codes for CASSRDSRDQETQYF.

The J gene is TRBJ1-2, the V gene TRBV4-1, with TRBD1 matching 7 bases. The ends lost 0 bases at V and 1 base at J; junction bases unmatched: 8. CDR1 and CDR2 from the germline V gene are MGHRA and YSYEKL. There are 17 residues in the CDR3. The CDR3 reads CASSQDPRGTINYGYTF. The CDR3 DNA is TGCGCCAGCAGCCAAGATCCCAGGGGGACCATTAACTATGGCTACACCTTC.